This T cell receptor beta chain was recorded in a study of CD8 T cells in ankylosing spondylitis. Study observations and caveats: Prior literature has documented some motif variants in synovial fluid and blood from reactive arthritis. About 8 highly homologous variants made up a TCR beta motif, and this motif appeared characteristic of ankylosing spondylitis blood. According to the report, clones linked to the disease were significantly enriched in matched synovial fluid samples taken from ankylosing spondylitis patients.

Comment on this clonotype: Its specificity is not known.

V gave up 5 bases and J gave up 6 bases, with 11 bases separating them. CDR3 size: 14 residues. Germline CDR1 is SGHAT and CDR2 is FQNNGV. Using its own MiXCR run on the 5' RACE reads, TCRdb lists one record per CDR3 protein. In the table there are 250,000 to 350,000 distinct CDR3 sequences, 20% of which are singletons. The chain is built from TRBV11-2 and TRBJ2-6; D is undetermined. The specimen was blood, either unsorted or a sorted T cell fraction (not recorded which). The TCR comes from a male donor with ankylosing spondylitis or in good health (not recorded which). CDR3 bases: TGTGCCAGCAGCGAGGATCTCGCGGCCAACGTCCTGACTTTC. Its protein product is CASSEDLAANVLTF. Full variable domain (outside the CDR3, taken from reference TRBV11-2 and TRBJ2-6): EAGVAQSPRYKIIEKRQSVAFWCNPISGHATLYWYQQILGQGPKLLIQFQNNGVVDDSQLPKDRFSAERLKGVDSTLKIQPAKLEDSAVYLCASSEDLAANVLTFGAGSRLTVL.